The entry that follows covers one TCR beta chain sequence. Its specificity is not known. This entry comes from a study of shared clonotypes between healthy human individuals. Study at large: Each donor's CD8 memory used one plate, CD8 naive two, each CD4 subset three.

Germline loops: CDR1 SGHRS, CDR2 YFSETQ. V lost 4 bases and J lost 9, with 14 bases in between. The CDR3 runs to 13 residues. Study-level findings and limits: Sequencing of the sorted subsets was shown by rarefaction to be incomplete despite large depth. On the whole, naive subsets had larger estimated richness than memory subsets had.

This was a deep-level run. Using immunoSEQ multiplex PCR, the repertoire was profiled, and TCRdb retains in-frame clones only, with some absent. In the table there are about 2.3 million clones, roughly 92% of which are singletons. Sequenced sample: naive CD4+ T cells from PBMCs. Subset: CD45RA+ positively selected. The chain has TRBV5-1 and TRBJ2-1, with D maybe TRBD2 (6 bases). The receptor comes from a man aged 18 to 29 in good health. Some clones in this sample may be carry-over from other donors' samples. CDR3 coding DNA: TGCGCCAGCAGCCCCGGCGTGGGGGGTGAGCAGTTCTTC. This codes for CASSPGVGGEQFF.